These 2 T cell receptor beta chains were sequenced from one sample in a study of blood T cell repertoires in COVID-19. Libraries were prepared by immunoSEQ multiplex PCR; TCRdb keeps only in-frame clonotypes and omits some of them. The table shows about 68,000 clones, with around 90% occurring only once. The specimen sequenced was peripheral blood. These receptors all come from a human donor in a cohort sampled during active COVID-19.

The rearrangement links TRBV6-2 or TRBV6-3 to TRBJ2-3; TRBD2 matches at 13 bases. Per the germline V gene, CDR1 is MNHEY and CDR2 is SVGEGT. This CDR3 is 18 amino acids long. V dropped 6 bases and J dropped 0; count of bases not matched to a gene: 9. The chain's CDR3 is CASSLGGLAGKSTDTQYF. The CDR3 nucleotides read TGTGCCAGCAGCCTGGGGGGACTAGCGGGGAAGAGCACAGATACGCAGTATTTT.

The rearrangement joins TRBV10-3 to TRBJ1-2; maybe TRBD1 (6 bases). V dropped 2 bases and J dropped 1 base, with 20 bases sitting between them. Germline CDR1 and CDR2: ENHRY and SYGVKD. The CDR3 consists of 18 residues. The CDR3 DNA is TGTGCCATCAGTGAGGGAGTGGGCAGGGGAAGACTTAACTATGGCTACACCTTC. This sequence encodes CAISEGVGRGRLNYGYTF.